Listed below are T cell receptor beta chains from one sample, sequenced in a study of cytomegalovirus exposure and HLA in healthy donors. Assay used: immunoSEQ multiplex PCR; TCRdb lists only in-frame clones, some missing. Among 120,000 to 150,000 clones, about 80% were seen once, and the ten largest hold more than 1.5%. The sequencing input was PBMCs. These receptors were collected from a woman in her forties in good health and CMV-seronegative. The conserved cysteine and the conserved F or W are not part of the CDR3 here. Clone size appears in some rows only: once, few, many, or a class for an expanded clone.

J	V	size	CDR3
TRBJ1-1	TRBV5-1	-	ASRNTGSEAF
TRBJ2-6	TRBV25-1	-	ASSESPGAGANVLT
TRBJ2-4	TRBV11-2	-	ASSHRKNIQY
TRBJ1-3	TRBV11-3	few	ASSLVPDTIY
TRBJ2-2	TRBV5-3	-	ARSSRDRDRNSNTGELF
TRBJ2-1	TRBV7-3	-	ASSLSLAHSSYNEQF
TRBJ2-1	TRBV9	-	ASSVVASGSNEQF
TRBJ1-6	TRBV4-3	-	ASSQVGAGTLPLH
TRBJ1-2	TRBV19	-	ASSIRTQGDGYT
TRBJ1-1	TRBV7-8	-	ASSPPRDRMTEAF
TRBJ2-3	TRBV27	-	ASSYLAGGGTDTQY
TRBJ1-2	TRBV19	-	ASSMGTGVYYGYT
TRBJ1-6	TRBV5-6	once	ASSLTTGGLDNSPLH
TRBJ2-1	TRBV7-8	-	ASSLSEGVQF
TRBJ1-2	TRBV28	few	ASSDRGGYGYT
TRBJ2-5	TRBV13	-	ASSFSGEGGVETQY
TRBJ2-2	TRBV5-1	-	ASSFFGGLRVTGELF
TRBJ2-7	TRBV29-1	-	SVEDRRSSGGSYEQY
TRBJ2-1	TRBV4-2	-	ASSQEGGGRASYNEQF
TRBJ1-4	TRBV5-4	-	ASSLDRKGPNEKLF
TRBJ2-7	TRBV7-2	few	ASSRTVRDEQY
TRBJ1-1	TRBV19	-	ASLQRTGKLNTEAF
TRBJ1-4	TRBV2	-	ASREQALF
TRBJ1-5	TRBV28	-	ASSFRVSVFQPQH
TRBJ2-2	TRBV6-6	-	ASSYRASGELF
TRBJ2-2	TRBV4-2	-	ASSQGGLAGGGGGELF
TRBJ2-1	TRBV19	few	ASYSGRLDEQF
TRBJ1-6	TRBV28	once	ASSLRGTGSPLH
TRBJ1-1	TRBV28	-	ASLRQNTEAF
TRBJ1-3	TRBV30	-	AWSQGNGNTIY
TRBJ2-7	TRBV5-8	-	ASSLQGNYEQY
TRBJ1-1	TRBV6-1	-	ASSEAGLNTEAF
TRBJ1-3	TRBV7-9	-	ASSLEHLNRGNTIY
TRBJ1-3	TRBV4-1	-	ASSQGPGGSGNTIY
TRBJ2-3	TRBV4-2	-	ASSPGTGADTQY
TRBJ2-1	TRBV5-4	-	ASSMGTSGLYEQF
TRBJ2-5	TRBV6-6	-	ASSGGTSLGGETQY
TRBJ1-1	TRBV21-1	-	AGQGMNTEAF
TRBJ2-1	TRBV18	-	ASSPQGNEQF
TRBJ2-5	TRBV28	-	ASSWTGVQETQY
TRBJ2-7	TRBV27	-	ASSLSVTTSHLEQY
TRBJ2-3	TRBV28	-	ASSFRRASGSTDTQY
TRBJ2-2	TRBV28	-	ASTLGGYGTGELF
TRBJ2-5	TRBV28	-	ASSPRGLGWETQY
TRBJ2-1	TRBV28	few	ASSDAWSSYNEQF
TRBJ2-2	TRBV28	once	ASTTSGLNTGELF
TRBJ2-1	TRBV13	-	ASSQNEQF
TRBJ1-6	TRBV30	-	AWGQGLTNSPLH
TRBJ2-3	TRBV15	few	ATRGQREGHEKGDTQY
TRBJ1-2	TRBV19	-	ASSILGAGGYT
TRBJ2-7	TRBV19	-	ASSPGHSYEQY
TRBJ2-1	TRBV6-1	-	ASSEADGGWDEQF